The 17 T cell receptor beta chains given below trace back to one sample, sequenced in a study of cytomegalovirus exposure and HLA in healthy donors. The study ran its PCR with 60 Vbeta and 13 Jbeta primers. Sequencing was performed with immunoSEQ multiplex PCR; in TCRdb, only in-frame clones are kept and a portion is missing. The sample has over 100,000 clones, around 86% seen once. The specimen was PBMCs. The source of these receptors is a man aged 30 to 45 in good health and CMV-seronegative.

The gene calls are TRBV13 and TRBJ2-7; 8 bases match TRBD2. Trimming removed 6 bases from V and 7 bases from J; junction bases left unmatched: 5. From germline, CDR1 is PRHDT and CDR2 FYEKMQ (reference sequence). The CDR3 consists of 12 residues. The CDR3 DNA is TGTGCCAGCAGTCGGACTAGCTGGGAGCAGTACTTC. Its protein is CASSRTSWEQYF.

This chain links TRBV28 with TRBJ2-1; TRBD1 might be the D (5 bases). Per germline, CDR1 MDHEN and CDR2 SYDVKM. Trimming left V 2 bases short and J 6 bases short, with 14 bases between. This CDR3 contains 15 residues. CDR3 region: CASSLGLGQGNEQFF. The CDR3, as DNA: TGTGCCAGCAGTTTAGGCTTGGGCCAGGGCAATGAGCAGTTCTTC.

This clone appeared a single time. The chain recombines TRBV4-3 with TRBJ2-3, with 11 bases that match TRBD2. The J segment lost 5 bases and the V segment lost 2 bases, leaving 3 bases of the junction unmatched. Germline loops: CDR1 LGHNA, CDR2 YSLEER. The CDR3 runs 15 residues. The CDR3 DNA sequence: TGCGCCAGCAGCCAACTAGCGGGGGGCCTAGATACGCAGTATTTT. It yields the protein CASSQLAGGLDTQYF.

J is TRBJ1-4 and V is TRBV7-2, with D perhaps TRBD1 (6 bases). V lost 5 bases and J lost 4, with 23 bases in between. Germline V gives CDR1 SGHTA, CDR2 FQGNSA. The CDR3 is 18 amino acids. CDR3: CASSTEPGRTVINEKLFF. CDR3 DNA sequence: TGTGCCAGCAGCACTGAGCCGGGCCGGACAGTGATTAATGAAAAACTGTTTTTT.

The rearrangement links TRBV15 to TRBJ2-2; 8 positions match TRBD1. This CDR3 has 16 amino acids. Germline lookup yields CDR1 LNHNV and CDR2 YYDKDF (reference sequence). V was clipped by 1 base and J by 4 bases; unmatched bases: 5. CDR3 in DNA: TGTGCCACCAGCAGAGCCTGGACAGGGCGCACCGGGGAGCTGTTTTTT. Encoded protein: CATSRAWTGRTGELFF. The entire variable domain, with the rest obtained from reference TRBV15 and TRBJ2-2, is as follows: DAMVIQNPRYQVTQFGKPVTLSCSQTLNHNVMYWYQQKSSQAPKLLFHYYDKDFNNEADTPDNFQSRRPNTSFCFLDIRSPGLGDTAMYLCATSRAWTGRTGELFFGEGSRLTVL.

This chain connects TRBV7-9 to TRBJ2-7, with TRBD1 matching 12 bases. The CDR3 runs 17 residues. Per the germline V gene, CDR1 is SEHNR and CDR2 is FQNEAQ (reference sequence). Losses at the gene ends were 5 bases for V and 7 bases for J; bases not matched to a gene: 15. The CDR3 bases are TGTGCCAGCAGCCGACGTCCCCGGGACAGGGGGCTGGGAGAGCAGTACTTC. This encodes CASSRRPRDRGLGEQYF. Full variable domain (outside the CDR3, taken from reference TRBV7-9 and TRBJ2-7): DTGVSQNPRHKITKRGQNVTFRCDPISEHNRLYWYRQTLGQGPEFLTYFQNEAQLEKSRLLSDRFSAERPKGSFSTLEIQRTEQGDSAMYLCASSRRPRDRGLGEQYFGPGTRLTVT.

This rearrangement joins TRBV30 to TRBJ2-7; maybe TRBD1 (6 bases). Germline CDR1 is GTSNPN and CDR2 is SVGIG (reference sequence). This CDR3 has 14 residues. V was clipped by 0 bases and J by 1 base, with 10 bases between them. This chain's CDR3 is CAWSVPGASYEQYF. The CDR3 nucleotides are TGTGCCTGGAGTGTACCAGGGGCATCCTACGAGCAGTACTTC.

The J gene is TRBJ2-5, the V gene TRBV11-2, with 7 bases that match TRBD1. V lost 4 bases, J lost 2 bases, and 1 base stayed unmatched. Germline V gene sequence: CDR1 SGHAT, CDR2 FQNNGV. This CDR3 comprises 13 residues. The CDR3 nucleotides read TGTGCCAGCAGCTCGGGACAGCAAGAGACCCAGTACTTC. It specifies CASSSGQQETQYF.

The chain joins TRBV2 to TRBJ1-2, with 8 bases fitting TRBD1. The germline CDR1 and CDR2 sequences are SNHLY and FYNNEI. V was pared by 7 bases and J by 4 bases, with 8 bases of the junction left unmatched. This CDR3 comprises 14 residues. CDR3 loop: CASKVVDRGYGYTF. CDR3 DNA sequence: TGTGCCAGCAAGGTGGTCGACAGGGGCTATGGCTACACCTTC.

The genes are TRBV5-6 and TRBJ2-5; D may be TRBD2 (6 bases). V lost 1 base, J lost 7 bases, and 11 bases lay in between. The CDR3 loop spans 13 amino acids. Germline CDR1 SGHDT, CDR2 YYEEEE. The DNA of the CDR3 is TGTGCCAGCAGCTTGTTCGGTAGCGGGACCCAGTACTTC. This translates into CASSLFGSGTQYF.

The chain links TRBV7-9 to TRBJ2-1; D is unresolved. V lost 1 base, J lost 1 base, and 14 bases lay in between. CDR1 SEHNR and CDR2 FQNEAQ come from the germline V gene (reference sequence). The CDR3 has 17 residues. The CDR3 here is CASSLVSREDSYNEQFF. For the CDR3, the DNA is TGTGCCAGCAGCTTAGTGAGTCGTGAGGATTCCTACAATGAGCAGTTCTTC.

The chain combines TRBV4-3 with TRBJ1-2; D uncertain. The V gene lost 0 bases and the J gene lost 6 bases, with 5 bases spanning the gap. This CDR3 is built from 12 residues. Germline loops: CDR1 LGHNA, CDR2 YSLEER. CDR3 coding DNA: TGCGCCAGCAGCCAAGATCTAGATGGCTACACCTTC. Protein: CASSQDLDGYTF.

The chain has TRBV19 and TRBJ1-5; 10 bases match TRBD1. This CDR3 contains 15 residues. Germline trimming cut 9 bases from V and 5 bases from J; bases unmatched to any gene: 10. The germline V gene has CDR1 LNHDA and CDR2 SQIVND (reference sequence). CDR3: CASSTGGLVHQPQHF. The CDR3 DNA sequence: TGTGCCAGCTCGACAGGGGGCCTCGTCCATCAGCCCCAGCATTTT.

This chain links TRBV28 with TRBJ1-1, with 7 bases identical to TRBD1. This CDR3 spans 14 amino acids. V was pared by 7 bases and J by 0 bases, with 5 bases of the junction left unmatched. Germline values: CDR1 MDHEN, CDR2 SYDVKM. The CDR3 DNA follows: TGTGCCAGCAACAGACAGGGCCTGAACACTGAAGCTTTCTTT. Its protein product is CASNRQGLNTEAFF.

This sequence joins TRBV29-1 and TRBJ2-5; 7 bases line up with TRBD1. CDR1 and CDR2 (germline): SQVTM, ANQGSEA. V lost 4 bases, J lost 5 bases, and 4 bases stayed unmatched. The CDR3 totals 12 residues. In DNA, the CDR3 is TGCAGCGTTGGGACAGGCGCGGAGACCCAGTACTTC. It specifies CSVGTGAETQYF. Using reference TRBV29-1 and TRBJ2-5 for the parts outside the CDR3, the full variable domain is SAVISQKPSRDICQRGTSLTIQCQVDSQVTMMFWYRQQPGQSLTLIATANQGSEATYESGFVIDKFPISRPNLTFSTLTVSNMSPEDSSIYLCSVGTGAETQYFGPGTRLLVL.

The chain recombines TRBV6-4 with TRBJ2-6, with D perhaps matching TRBD2 (6 bases). The germline CDR1 and CDR2 sequences are MRHNA and SNTAGT. The CDR3 runs to 16 residues. The V gene lost 5 bases and the J gene lost 0 bases, with 11 bases spanning the gap. The DNA for the CDR3 is TGTGCCAGCAGTCGGGACGGGGGCTCTGGGGCCAACGTCCTGACTTTC. This sequence encodes CASSRDGGSGANVLTF.

This chain links TRBV6-1 with TRBJ2-5, with D perhaps matching TRBD1 (8 bases). V dropped 6 bases and J dropped 5 bases, with 13 bases sitting between them. The CDR3 covers 13 residues. CDR1 is MNHNS, CDR2 SASEGT, per germline. The CDR3 is CASRTGGGETQYF. For the CDR3, the DNA is TGTGCCAGCAGAACAGGGGGAGGGGAGACCCAGTACTTC.